This T cell receptor (beta chain) was recovered during a study of CD8 T cells in Susac syndrome. Relapsing-remitting disease, either stable or active, was present in the treatment-naive patients who were the multiple sclerosis controls. FACS was used to enrich TEMRA cells, whereas the CD8+ and CD4+ T cells were obtained by negative isolation. V was trimmed by 6 bases and J by 4 bases, leaving 9 bases between them. CDR1 and CDR2 from the germline V gene are SQVTM and ANQGSEA. The CDR3 has 11 amino acids. cDNA came from roughly 0.53 to 1 ug RNA primed by random hexamers. MiXCR, run by TCRdb on the immunoSEQ multiplex PCR reads, gives a single entry per CDR3 protein. The table has under 200,000 distinct CDR3 sequences, roughly 95% seen once; the top ten hold 0.15% to 0.2%.

The gene calls are TRBV29-1 and TRBJ1-1, with a tentative D call TRBD1 (5 bases). The sequencing input was CD8+ T cells from PBMCs. The receptor was derived from a human donor with multiple sclerosis. This CDR3 reads CSVPGGTEAFF. As DNA, the CDR3 is TGCAGCGTCCCCGGGGGCACTGAAGCTTTCTTT.